Reported below is one T cell receptor (beta chain). The antigen remains unidentified. The data are from a study of tumor-infiltrating lymphocytes in primary liver carcinoma. Alongside blood RNA obtained from unsorted whole blood, germline DNA was also extracted. Study findings and constraints: Lesser overlap characterized tumor-adjacent and tumor-blood pairs relative to tumor region pairs.

Total RNA (around 0.45 ug) served as template for TCR beta cDNA synthesis primed by a constant-region primer. Three nested multiplex PCR rounds of slightly modified ARM-PCR generated TCR beta libraries. Both of the initial two PCR rounds ran for around 9 cycles and employed TRBV1-TRBV30 forward primers alongside a C-beta reverse primer. Each CDR3 protein gets one entry after TCRdb re-called the multiplex PCR reads with MiXCR. The table includes roughly 330,000 distinct CDR3 sequences, 65% detected once. The CDR3 is made up of 15 amino acids. The V gene's germline CDR1 is SGHAT and CDR2 FQNNGV. The V and J ends lost 5 bases and 5 bases respectively, with 18 bases between them.

Sequenced input: peripheral blood. This sequence originates from a man aged 40-49 years with primary liver carcinoma and hepatitis B virus infection. This sequence joins TRBV11-2 and TRBJ2-5; D unclear. Here the CDR3 reads CASSRLDSIPETQYF. The CDR3 DNA is TGTGCCAGCAGCAGACTGGATTCTATACCGGAGACCCAGTACTTC.